This T cell receptor (beta chain) comes out of a study of blood T cell repertoires in COVID-19. Measured with immunoSEQ multiplex PCR; TCRdb has only the in-frame clones, and not every one. The sample lists around 30,000 clones; 80% to 90% were seen once. With 11 bases clipped from V and 7 bases from J, the junction kept 9 bases outside the gene matches. The CDR3 has 15 amino acids. Per germline, CDR1 ENHRY and CDR2 SYGVKD. This chain links TRBV10-3 with TRBJ1-6; 12 bases are shared with TRBD1. The receptor was derived from a woman aged 40 to 55 with active or convalescent COVID-19. Sequenced: peripheral blood. CDR3 region: CAAKGQGANNSPLHF. Here the CDR3 DNA reads TGTGCCGCCAAGGGACAGGGGGCGAACAATTCACCCCTCCACTTT.